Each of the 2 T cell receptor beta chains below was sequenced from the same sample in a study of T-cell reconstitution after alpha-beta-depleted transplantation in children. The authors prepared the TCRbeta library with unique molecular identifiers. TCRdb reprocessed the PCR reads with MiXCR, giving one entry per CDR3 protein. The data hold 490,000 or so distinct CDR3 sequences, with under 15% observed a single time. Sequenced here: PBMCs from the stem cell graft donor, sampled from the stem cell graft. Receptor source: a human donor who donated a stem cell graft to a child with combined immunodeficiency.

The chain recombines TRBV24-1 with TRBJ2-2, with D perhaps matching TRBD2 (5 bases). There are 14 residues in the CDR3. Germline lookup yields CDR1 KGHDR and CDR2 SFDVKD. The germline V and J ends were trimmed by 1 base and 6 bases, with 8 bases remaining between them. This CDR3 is CATSDFRRSGELFF. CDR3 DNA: TGTGCCACCAGTGATTTTCGGAGGTCCGGGGAGCTGTTTTTT.

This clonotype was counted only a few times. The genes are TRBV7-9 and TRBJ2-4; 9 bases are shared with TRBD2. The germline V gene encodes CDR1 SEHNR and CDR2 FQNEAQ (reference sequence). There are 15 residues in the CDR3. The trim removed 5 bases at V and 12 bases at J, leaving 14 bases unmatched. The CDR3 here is CASSGPERGALHQYF. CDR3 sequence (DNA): TGTGCCAGCAGCGGCCCGGAGCGGGGGGCCCTCCATCAGTACTTC.